The present T cell receptor (beta chain) was sequenced within a study of response to subunit inactivated influenza vaccine. From the RT-PCR reads, TCRdb called clonotypes with MiXCR, one entry per CDR3 protein. The sample lists around 490,000 distinct CDR3 sequences; 7.6% were seen once. J gave up 3 bases and V 5 bases, and 3 bases lay outside the gene matches. This CDR3 has 13 amino acids. Germline loops: CDR1 SGHAT, CDR2 FQDESV (reference sequence). This clonotype was observed a handful of times. Its antigen is undetermined. Findings and limits, study-wide: After each seasonal influenza vaccination, few new T cells are recruited, the authors suggested.

The clonotype was recovered from a man aged 45 to 75 who received an inactivated influenza vaccine. The specimen was PBMCs from blood, collected roughly 24 months after vaccination. The chain couples TRBV11-1 to TRBJ2-7, with TRBD1 matching 8 bases. CDR3: CASSQGQVYEQYF. CDR3 bases: TGTGCCAGCAGCCAGGGACAGGTCTACGAGCAGTACTTC.